This T cell receptor beta chain originates from a study of cytomegalovirus exposure and HLA in healthy donors (dated by TCRdb to between 2016 and 2019). Background for the entire study: In an earlier analysis of 450 to 750 of the donors, 250 to 300 Gb of sequence data and approximately 100 million unique TCR beta sequences from about 190 million T cells were reported. A later analysis re-examined previously published TCR beta repertoires from roughly 720 donors and added high-resolution HLA genotyping to investigate patterns of TCR occurrence. A later genetic analysis took genome-wide SNP genotypes for about 55% of the 666 donors and used that subset as a discovery cohort. Roughly five DR-DQ haplotypes were handled as single units for association and clustering because linkage in the cohort was strong. The number of typed donors differed by locus: about 629-630 for A, B, C, DRB1 and DQB1; some 500 for DQA1; 606 for DPA1; and some 450 for DPB1. The study combined high-throughput TCR immunosequencing, statistical association of individual TCRs with disease status, and machine learning to predict cytomegalovirus infection status. An earlier analysis of fewer than 750 of the donors used high-throughput TCR beta sequencing to judge whether each TCR beta V gene segment behaved as functional or pseudogenic. Across some 400 genotyped donors of the cohort, an average of about 240,000 unique TCR beta nucleotide sequences per donor were sequenced, and roughly 20% of those sequences were non-productive. Every discovery cohort repertoire had been produced on one sequencing platform. Donor age, sex, ethnicity and CMV serostatus were compiled together with the repertoire data. The study aimed to test whether signatures of past pathogen exposure could be identified by cataloging public T cell receptors. Rather than using new phenotypic data, the later analysis identified candidate immune exposures from TCR beta sequences and from how often those sequences occurred across donors. Class I and class II HLA loci were covered by the typing at four-digit resolution. Using immunosequencing, the study profiled T cell repertoires from fewer than 850 subjects and related those repertoires to cytomegalovirus serostatus. Among the roughly 380 genotyped donors, about 85% belonged to the genetic ancestry cluster associated with self-reported Caucasian donors. Roughly 300 gigabases of sequencing data and 75 million to 85 million unique TCR sequences made up an early release that covered several hundred HLA-typed donors. A separate validation cohort of approximately 120 different subjects was used in addition to the roughly 670-subject first cohort. What the research found in general, with its limitations: The only immune exposure information available for the cohort was CMV serostatus. Some IMGT-functional V segments, including TRBV6-2 and TRBV6-3, could not be distinguished by the 87-base-pair reads and were therefore excluded. In vitro tests confirmed that a few of the cytomegalovirus-associated TCR beta chains recognize cytomegalovirus antigens. In a later analysis, several top co-occurrence clusters were reported to appear linked to parvovirus B19, influenza, CMV and Epstein-Barr virus. When HLA alleles, especially DR and DQ, strongly co-occurred, TCR associations were difficult to assign to individual alleles. A further reported finding was that TCR beta sequences accurately predicted the HLA-A and HLA-B alleles for most subjects in the first cohort. In a later genetic analysis, fewer N-insertions in productive TCRs were reported among donors in an Asian-associated ancestry cluster than the approximately 670-donor mean. In a later analysis, HLA-associated TCR beta chains showed more clonal expansion and lower generation probabilities than non-associated chains that were equally common. In a later analysis, some 18,000 TCR beta sequences were associated with specific HLA alleles at a false discovery rate of 0.05. Sequencing depth was assumed to be roughly uniform across donors in the presence/absence analyses, though that assumption may not hold. Cytomegalovirus status was reported to be diagnosed by the classifier with high specificity and sensitivity in both the original and validation cohorts. Because HLA typing was unavailable for some donors at each locus, only the typed subset was used in association tests. It was suggested by the authors that the approach could potentially be generalized to other disease states and immunological phenotypes. The earlier analysis of around 600 of the donors excluded 15 to 20 rarely observed V segments, including chromosome 9 orphons, because counts were too low. An association between a missense DCLRE1C variant and V-gene and J-gene trimming of TCR beta chains was found in a later genetic analysis and replicated in an independent cohort. A group of highly shared sequence variants was considered likely to be a technical artifact of the sequencing pipeline. This cohort had only TCR beta chains sequenced, and the lack of alpha or paired-chain data limited which features could be detected. Correlated functional status among segregating V segments might be attributable to linkage disequilibrium, but an unknown experimental factor could not be ruled out. Broadly in line with IMGT annotations, most TCR beta V segments showed up in productive rearrangements about 87% or about 30% of the time in an earlier analysis of a few hundred of the donors. In a later analysis, the rate of TCR association differed among HLA loci, with DRB1 alleles having the most associated TCRs and HLA-C alleles having the fewest. According to a later analysis, most CMV-associated TCR beta chains appeared to be HLA-restricted, and the HLA associations seemed to be driven largely by CMV exposure. In the study, 164 TCR beta chains were listed as associated with cytomegalovirus. Most TCR sequences were observed very rarely across donors, whereas some public TCRs were present in many individuals.

A few counts support this clone. It lacks a known antigen. The sample holds no much larger clone one base away, and base qualities are not on file. Library construction relied on the immunoSEQ multiplex PCR assay. A mixture of 60 forward primers for TCR Vbeta segments and 13 reverse primers for TCR Jbeta segments was used in the multiplex PCR. A multiplex PCR assay on genomic DNA amplified the CDR3 region of rearranged TCR beta genes. The Illumina HiSeq System was used to sequence the amplified TCR beta libraries as 87-base-pair reads. In the paper's pipeline: Across the roughly 640 repertoires, a later analysis counted approximately 75 million unique TCR beta chains, 9.5 million to 12 million of which were shared by at least two donors. Raw reads were error-corrected and collapsed into unique sequences with a nearest-neighbor algorithm that merged closely related sequences to remove PCR and sequencing errors. V, D and J gene segments were assigned by aligning CDR3 sequences to IMGT reference sequences. For a sequence to be retained, at least a six-nucleotide match to both a V gene segment and a J gene segment was required. A rearrangement counted as productive if the CDR3 had no stop codons and remained in frame with V and J, and every other rearrangement counted as non-productive. Following IMGT convention, CDR3 was defined as the stretch from the second conserved V-encoded cysteine to the conserved J-encoded phenylalanine. Sequences without an unambiguous match to a single V gene segment were excluded from the earlier analysis of approximately 560 of the donors. In an earlier analysis of around 590 of the donors, a V segment was called functional when productive rearrangements were above 56.7%, and segregating when the standard deviation between donors exceeded 5%. A statistical classification framework was built to diagnose cytomegalovirus status from the catalog of TCR beta chain sequences. A later analysis assigned V and J genes by comparing TCR nucleotide sequences with IMGT/GENE-DB human TR gene sequences. In a later analysis, CDR3 sequences and most-parsimonious VDJ recombination scenarios were assigned using the TCRdist pipeline. A later analysis defined each TCR beta chain by its CDR3 amino acid sequence plus V-gene family, and excluded reads lacking a unique V-gene family. A later analysis removed roughly 590 highly shared, low-generation-probability nucleotide sequences to deal with suspected cross-contamination and a sequencing artifact. A later analysis calculated a clonal expansion index for each public chain from normalized within-repertoire ranks of inferred template counts. Generation probabilities in a later analysis came from a VDJ recombination model fitted to out-of-frame rearrangements, and those results were checked against IGoR. In a later analysis, TCR-TCR, TCR-HLA and TCR-CMV co-occurrence was scored with hypergeometric tests, and a repertoire-size bias correction was applied to TCR pairs. False discovery rates were estimated in a later analysis by permuting HLA or CMV assignments 20 times. A later analysis grouped co-occurring TCRs with DBSCAN, adding TCRdist sequence similarity when clustering within HLA-allele-positive subsets. Repertoires with fewer than 30,000 or more than 120,000 public chains, plus five repertoires with anomalous nucleotide sharing, were excluded from co-occurrence clustering. Held by TCRdb, this immuneACCESS table contains in-frame sequences only and omits some clones. Under half of the omission traces to an unresolved V gene where checked; the cause of the rest is unknown. V and J calls and clone size come straight from that table; D and trimming were deduced from the DNA. The sample table records under 200,000 clones; roughly 87% of these occur just once. Of the sample, around 0.46% falls within the top ten clones.

The cohort comprised some 730 healthy bone marrow donors. At the time of sampling, every cohort member was nominally healthy, though immune exposures that went unrecorded were likely present. The donor was CMV seronegative and belonged to the group of 352 seronegative cohort members. Every donor gave a peripheral blood sample, and the peripheral blood mononuclear cells from that sample were used for TCR beta sequencing. The Qiagen DNeasy Blood Extraction Kit was used to extract genomic DNA from the blood cell samples. The germline V gene provides CDR1 SGHAT and CDR2 FQNNGV. The CDR3 covers 13 residues, taking in both the cysteine and the phenylalanine. The entry retains the CDR3 DNA only, 39 bases that are in frame from base 1. V loses 4 bases at its end and J loses 7 bases; junction bases beyond the gene matches: 2.

Sequencing was carried out using PBMCs. Rearrangement joined TRBV11-2 to TRBJ2-1, and 9 junctional nucleotides match TRBD1. This clonotype originated in a woman in her forties or fifties in good health and CMV-seronegative. In nucleotide form, the sequence is TGTGCCAGCAGCTGGGACAGGGTAAATGAGCAGTTCTTC. Translation gives CASSWDRVNEQFF.